This T cell receptor (beta chain) was documented in a study of Ad26.COV2.S vaccination and SARS-CoV-2 variants. Treatment described: roughly 18 received Ad26.COV2.S at low or high dose, single or two shots; roughly 5 received placebo; per-sample allocation not given. At day 63 after the first vaccine or placebo injection, samples were drawn. In Boston, the donor was an adult between 18-55 years of age. Trimming took off 0 bases at V and 2 bases at J, with 12 bases between the two ends. The CDR3 spans 16 residues. Germline lookup yields CDR1 LGHNA and CDR2 YSLEER. The table came from immunoSEQ multiplex PCR; TCRdb's copy has only in-frame clones and leaves some out. Among about 450,000 clones listed, about 88% were seen once.

The specimen was peripheral blood, collected in a trial of Ad26.COV2.S vaccine versus placebo. The chain links TRBV4-3 to TRBJ2-3; TRBD2 might be the D (5 bases). The sequence came from a person aged 18-60 years who received the Ad26.COV2.S COVID-19 vaccine or a placebo. DNA for the CDR3: TGCGCCAGCAGCCAAGATCTAGCCTTAAACACAGATACGCAGTATTTT. It specifies CASSQDLALNTDTQYF.